This T cell receptor (beta chain) was recorded in a study of cytomegalovirus exposure and HLA in healthy donors. Study-level background: As an earlier analysis found, about 179 million T cells yielded around 110 million unique TCR beta sequences. Whole-study findings and limits: In most subjects, TCR beta sequences reportedly gave accurate predictions of HLA-A and HLA-B alleles. Later analysis placed DRB1 highest and HLA-C lowest in TCR association rates, which differed by HLA locus. According to the study, roughly 180 TCR beta chains were cytomegalovirus-associated.

To note about this clone: Antigen: not known.

Primers for the PCR totalled 60 Vbeta and 13 Jbeta. Only in-frame clones appear in the TCRdb table, and some are missing; sequencing was by immunoSEQ multiplex PCR. The sample has tens of thousands of clones; around three fifths are singletons. CDR3 length equals 14 residues. Trimming shortened V by 0 bases and J by 4 bases, and 9 bases separated the two germline ends. Germline loops: CDR1 MNHNY, CDR2 SVGAGI (reference sequence). The gene calls are TRBV6-6 and TRBJ1-1; D gene uncertain. The source material was PBMCs. The TCR was taken from a man between 50 and 59 years old in good health and CMV-seropositive. The CDR3 nucleotides are TGTGCCAGCAGTTACTCCCAGGAAATCACTGAAGCTTTCTTT. It specifies CASSYSQEITEAFF.